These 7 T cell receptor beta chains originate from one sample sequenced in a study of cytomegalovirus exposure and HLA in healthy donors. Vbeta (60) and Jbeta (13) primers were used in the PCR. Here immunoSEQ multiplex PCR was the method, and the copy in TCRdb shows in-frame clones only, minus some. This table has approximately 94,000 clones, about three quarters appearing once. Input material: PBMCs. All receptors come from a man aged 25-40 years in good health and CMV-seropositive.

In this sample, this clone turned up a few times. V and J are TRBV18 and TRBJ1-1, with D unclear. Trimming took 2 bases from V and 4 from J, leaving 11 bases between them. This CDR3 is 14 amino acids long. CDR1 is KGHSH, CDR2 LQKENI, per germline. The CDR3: CASSPSGEVTEAFF. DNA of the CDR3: TGTGCCAGCTCACCAAGCGGCGAGGTCACTGAAGCTTTCTTT.

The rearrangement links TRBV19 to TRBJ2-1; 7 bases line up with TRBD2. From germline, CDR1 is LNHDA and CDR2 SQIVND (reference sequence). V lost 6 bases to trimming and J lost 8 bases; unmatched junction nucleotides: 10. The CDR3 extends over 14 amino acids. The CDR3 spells CASSEGLTNYEQFF. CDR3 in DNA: TGTGCCAGTAGCGAGGGACTAACGAACTATGAGCAGTTCTTC.

CDR3 DNA sequence: TGTGCCAGCAGCTTCAGGGATCGCAACACTGAAGCTTTCTTT. Translation gives CASSFRDRNTEAFF. V gene TRBV7-6 combines with J gene TRBJ1-1; D is perhaps TRBD1 (5 bases). The CDR3 consists of 14 residues. Germline-derived CDR1 and CDR2 are SGHVS and FNYEAQ. V was pared by 3 bases and J by 2 bases, with 10 bases between.

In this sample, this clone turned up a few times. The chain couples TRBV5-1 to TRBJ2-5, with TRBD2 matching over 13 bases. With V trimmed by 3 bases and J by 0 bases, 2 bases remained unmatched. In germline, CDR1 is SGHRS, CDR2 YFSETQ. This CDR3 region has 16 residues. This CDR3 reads CASSSGLAGDQETQYF. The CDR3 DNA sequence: TGCGCCAGCAGCTCCGGACTAGCGGGGGACCAAGAGACCCAGTACTTC.

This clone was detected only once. The DNA for the CDR3 is TGTGCCAGCAGCGTAGAACCAACTAGCGGGGTTTTCGATACGCAGTATTTT. The encoded protein is CASSVEPTSGVFDTQYF. The rearrangement joins TRBV9 to TRBJ2-3; the match to TRBD2 covers 10 bases. The J segment lost 6 bases and the V segment lost 0 bases, leaving 10 bases of the junction unmatched. The CDR3 runs 17 residues. Germline CDR1 SGDLS, CDR2 YYNGEE.

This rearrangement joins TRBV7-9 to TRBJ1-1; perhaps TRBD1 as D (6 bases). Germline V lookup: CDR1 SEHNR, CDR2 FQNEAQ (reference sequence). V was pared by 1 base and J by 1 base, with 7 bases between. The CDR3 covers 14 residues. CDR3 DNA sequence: TGTGCCAGCAGCTTAGACAGGGAGAACACTGAAGCTTTCTTT. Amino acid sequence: CASSLDRENTEAFF. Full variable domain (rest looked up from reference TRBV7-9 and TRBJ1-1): DTGVSQNPRHKITKRGQNVTFRCDPISEHNRLYWYRQTLGQGPEFLTYFQNEAQLEKSRLLSDRFSAERPKGSFSTLEIQRTEQGDSAMYLCASSLDRENTEAFFGQGTRLTVV.

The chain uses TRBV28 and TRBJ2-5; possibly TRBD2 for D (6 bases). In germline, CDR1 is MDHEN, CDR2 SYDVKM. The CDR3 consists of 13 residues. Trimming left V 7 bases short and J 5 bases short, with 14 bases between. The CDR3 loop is CASTSAEGETQYF. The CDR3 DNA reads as TGTGCCAGCACTAGCGCCGAGGGGGAGACCCAGTACTTC.